These 20 T cell receptor beta chains share one sample of origin, sequenced in a study of Ad26.COV2.S vaccination and SARS-CoV-2 variants. Generated by immunoSEQ multiplex PCR, the TCRdb table keeps only in-frame clones and is missing some. The sample gives hundreds of thousands of clones, 65% to 90% of which show up once; roughly a tenth is in the top ten. As to treatment: around 19 received Ad26.COV2.S at low or high dose, single or two shots; roughly five received placebo; per-sample allocation not given. Day 63 following the first vaccine or placebo injection was when the samples were taken. Specimen: peripheral blood, collected in a trial of Ad26.COV2.S vaccine versus placebo. The receptors here all came from a person between 18 and 65 years old who received the Ad26.COV2.S COVID-19 vaccine or a placebo.

Only one count was recorded for this clone. The chain recombines TRBV5-1 with TRBJ2-1; 8 positions agree with TRBD1. The CDR3 is 16 amino acids. V shed 0 bases, J shed 1 base, and the junction held 3 bases outside the gene matches. Germline assignment: CDR1 SGHRS and CDR2 YFSETQ. The CDR3 region is CASSLGTGWSYNEQFF. The CDR3 bases are TGCGCCAGCAGCTTGGGGACAGGGTGGTCCTACAATGAGCAGTTCTTC.

The chain joins TRBV5-4 to TRBJ1-6; the match to TRBD1 covers 7 bases. V lost 0 bases, J lost 7 bases, and 4 bases stayed unmatched. There are 15 residues in the CDR3. Germline loops: CDR1 SGHNT, CDR2 YYREEE (reference sequence). The CDR3 sequence is CASSLDQGGNSPLHF. CDR3 sequence (DNA): TGTGCCAGCAGCTTGGATCAGGGGGGGAATTCACCCCTCCACTTT.

The rearrangement links TRBV5-8 to TRBJ1-6; possible D gene TRBD1, 6 bases. Germline V CDR1 and CDR2: SGHTS, YDEGEE. The CDR3 loop spans 17 amino acids. With 9 bases removed from V and 8 bases from J, the gap between germline ends came to 27 bases. The DNA for the CDR3 is TGTGCCACCCAGAGCGCGGGGACAACAAATTTTCATTCACCCCTCCACTTT. Translation gives CATQSAGTTNFHSPLHF.

The chain employs TRBV28 and TRBJ1-6; TRBD1 aligns across 9 bases. From germline, CDR1 is MDHEN and CDR2 SYDVKM. CDR3 size: 15 residues. The V gene end was trimmed by 6 bases and the J gene end by 7 bases; junction bases not matched to a gene: 7. The CDR3 sequence: CASSRRTGDNSPLHF. The CDR3 DNA reads as TGTGCCAGCAGCCGGCGGACAGGGGACAATTCACCCCTCCACTTT.

The V gene is TRBV6-1, the J gene TRBJ1-5; D is unclear. The CDR3 extends over 15 amino acids. Between the trimmed V and J ends, which lost 2 bases and 1 base, there was a span of 9 bases. The germline CDR1 and CDR2 sequences are MNHNS and SASEGT. The CDR3 DNA sequence: TGTGCCAGCAGTGAATTGGGTGGAAGCAATCAGCCCCAGCATTTT. Amino acids: CASSELGGSNQPQHF.

V and J are TRBV10-3 and TRBJ1-5; TRBD1 is a possible D gene (5 bases). V dropped 2 bases and J dropped 4 bases, with 12 bases sitting between them. Germline V gene data show CDR1 as ENHRY and CDR2 as SYGVKD. This CDR3 contains 15 residues. CDR3 amino acids: CAISEGGARNQPQHF. CDR3 DNA sequence: TGTGCCATCAGTGAGGGAGGGGCTAGGAATCAGCCCCAGCATTTT.

This sequence joins TRBV6-4 and TRBJ2-2; D perhaps matches TRBD2 (6 bases). Germline V lookup: CDR1 MRHNA, CDR2 SNTAGT. This CDR3 is 15 amino acids long. The V gene lost 7 bases and the J gene lost 1 base, with 13 bases spanning the gap. The DNA of the CDR3 is TGTGCCAGCAAAGAAACCGGGGGGAACACCGGGGAGCTGTTTTTT. It specifies CASKETGGNTGELFF.

The chain links TRBV14 to TRBJ2-3; 16 bases match TRBD2. CDR3 length: 15 residues. Germline V gene lookup returns CDR1 SGHDN and CDR2 FVKESK. Trimming removed 4 bases from V and 6 bases from J; junction bases left unmatched: 1. The CDR3 loop is CASSLGLAGGDTQYF. CDR3 bases: TGTGCCAGCAGCCTGGGACTAGCGGGGGGGGATACGCAGTATTTT.

V usage is TRBV11-2 and J usage is TRBJ2-7, with 9 bases lining up with TRBD1. This CDR3 has 14 amino acids. J was trimmed by 5 bases and V by 4 bases; bases with no gene match: 6. Germline V CDR1 and CDR2: SGHAT, FQNNGV. The CDR3 nucleotides are TGTGCCAGCAGCTACCGGGACAGGGCCCACGAGCAGTACTTC. Translation: CASSYRDRAHEQYF.

The chain joins TRBV6-1 to TRBJ1-2; 9 bases agree with TRBD1. V shed 0 bases and J 5 bases; nucleotides not matched to a gene: 4. This CDR3 region has 15 residues. Germline values: CDR1 MNHNS, CDR2 SASEGT. CDR3 sequence: CASSEARGTGYGYTF. Here the CDR3 DNA reads TGTGCCAGCAGTGAAGCGCGGGGGACAGGGTATGGCTACACCTTC.

The V gene is TRBV6-2 or TRBV6-3, the J gene TRBJ1-1; D is ambiguous. Between the trimmed V and J ends, which lost 3 bases and 5 bases, there was a span of 7 bases. This CDR3 is built from 12 residues. Germline CDR1 is MNHEY and CDR2 is SVGEGT. The CDR3 nucleotides are TGTGCCAGCAGTTATCCCGTGACTGAAGCTTTCTTT. Residues: CASSYPVTEAFF.

The chain couples TRBV5-5 to TRBJ2-7; 8 nucleotides align to TRBD1. V shed 4 bases and J 7 bases; nucleotides not matched to a gene: 13. The germline CDR1 and CDR2 sequences are SGHKS and YYEKEE (reference sequence). This CDR3 has 15 amino acids. The CDR3 spells CASSHLTGGAGEQYF. The CDR3 DNA sequence: TGTGCCAGCAGCCATCTTACAGGGGGTGCGGGGGAGCAGTACTTC.

This clone was found many times. The chain employs TRBV7-2 and TRBJ1-2; 9 bases agree with TRBD1. Per the germline V gene, CDR1 is SGHTA and CDR2 is FQGNSA. The CDR3 spans 14 residues. Germline trimming cut 6 bases from V and 2 bases from J; bases unmatched to any gene: 4. CDR3 in DNA: TGTGCCAGCAGTTTGGACAGGGGAAACTATGGCTACACCTTC. Translated, it gives CASSLDRGNYGYTF.

This chain connects TRBV19 to TRBJ2-7; perhaps TRBD1 as D (5 bases). The CDR3 totals 13 residues. The germline V gene encodes CDR1 LNHDA and CDR2 SQIVND (reference sequence). The germline V and J ends were trimmed by 3 bases and 1 base, with 7 bases remaining between them. This CDR3 reads CASSMGLSYEQYF. The DNA of the CDR3 is TGTGCCAGTAGTATGGGGCTGTCCTACGAGCAGTACTTC.

This clone has only one observation. The V and J genes are TRBV28 and TRBJ1-1; TRBD1 might be the D (5 bases). The CDR3 totals 15 residues. Trimming took 4 bases from V and 9 from J, leaving 21 bases between them. In germline, CDR1 is MDHEN, CDR2 SYDVKM. The CDR3 DNA is TGTGCCAGCAGTTCGGAGCTGGGGGAACCTTTCCAAGCTTTCTTT. This gives the protein CASSSELGEPFQAFF.

The chain is built from TRBV7-2 and TRBJ2-7, with 9 bases fitting TRBD1. Per germline, CDR1 SGHTA and CDR2 FQGNSA. The CDR3 totals 16 residues. The J segment lost 3 bases and the V segment lost 4 bases, leaving 10 bases of the junction unmatched. In nucleotides, the CDR3 is TGTGCCAGCAGCTCAGCCGGGACAGGGCTAGACTACGAGCAGTACTTC. Its protein is CASSSAGTGLDYEQYF.

DNA of the CDR3: TGTGCCAGCAGCCACCAAACAGGGGTAGGAGAGACCCAGTACTTC. Translated, it gives CASSHQTGVGETQYF. The chain couples TRBV7-9 to TRBJ2-5; 7 bases agree with TRBD1. The germline gives CDR1 SEHNR, CDR2 FQNEAQ (reference sequence). J lost 4 bases, V lost 5 bases, and 10 bases had no gene match. The CDR3 extends over 15 amino acids.

Comments on this clone: The limits of the CDR3 on the DNA are not certain, so only TCRdb's listed CDR3 is given. The chain is built from TRBV28 and TRBJ2-2; TRBD1, the D gene given by the table, was not confirmed from the DNA. The germline gives CDR1 MDHEN, CDR2 SYDVKM. The CDR3 has 16 residues if both end residues are counted. CDR3: CASSTPGQVRFGELFF.

The chain couples TRBV4-1 to TRBJ2-7; D might be TRBD1 (5 bases). CDR3 size: 14 residues. Per germline, CDR1 MGHRA and CDR2 YSYEKL. Trimming took off 1 base at V and 1 base at J, with 8 bases between the two ends. The CDR3 DNA is TGCGCCAGCAGCCAAGTAGACAGATCCTACGAGCAGTACTTC. Translating it yields CASSQVDRSYEQYF.

This clone was recorded a few times. The chain is built from TRBV2 and TRBJ2-1; tentatively, D is TRBD2 (7 bases). Germline V gene sequence: CDR1 SNHLY, CDR2 FYNNEI. The CDR3 totals 12 residues. V shed 5 bases and J shed 7 bases, with 9 bases lying between them. The CDR3 loop is CASSRGANEQFF. CDR3 bases: TGTGCCAGCAGTCGGGGGGCAAATGAGCAGTTCTTC. The whole variable domain, remainder taken from reference TRBV2 and TRBJ2-1, is EPEVTQTPSHQVTQMGQEVILRCVPISNHLYFYWYRQILGQKVEFLVSFYNNEISEKSEIFDDQFSVERPDGSNFTLKIRSTKLEDSAMYFCASSRGANEQFFGPGTRLTVL.